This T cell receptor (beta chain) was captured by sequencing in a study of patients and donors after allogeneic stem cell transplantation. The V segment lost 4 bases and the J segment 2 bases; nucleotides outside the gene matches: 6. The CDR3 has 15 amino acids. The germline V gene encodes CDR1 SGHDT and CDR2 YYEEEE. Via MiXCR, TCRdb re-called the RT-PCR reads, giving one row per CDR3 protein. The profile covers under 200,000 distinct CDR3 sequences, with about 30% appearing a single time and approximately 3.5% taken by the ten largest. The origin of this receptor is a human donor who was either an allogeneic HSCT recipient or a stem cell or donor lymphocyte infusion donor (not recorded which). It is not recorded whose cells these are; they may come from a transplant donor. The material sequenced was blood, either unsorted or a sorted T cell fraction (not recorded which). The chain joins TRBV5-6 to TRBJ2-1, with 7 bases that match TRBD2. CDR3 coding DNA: TGTGCCAGCAGCGAACTAGCGAGACCCTACAATGAGCAGTTCTTC. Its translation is CASSELARPYNEQFF.